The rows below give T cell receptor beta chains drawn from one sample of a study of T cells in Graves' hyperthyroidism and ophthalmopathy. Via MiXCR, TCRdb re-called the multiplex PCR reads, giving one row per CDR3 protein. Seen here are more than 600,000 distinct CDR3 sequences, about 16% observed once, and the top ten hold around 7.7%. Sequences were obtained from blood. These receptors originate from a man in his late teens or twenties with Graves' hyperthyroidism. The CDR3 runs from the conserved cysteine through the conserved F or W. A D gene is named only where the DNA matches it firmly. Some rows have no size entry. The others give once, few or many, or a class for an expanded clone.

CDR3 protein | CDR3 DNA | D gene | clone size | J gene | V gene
CASSQGNQPQHF | TGTGCCAGCAGCCAAGGAAACCAGCCCCAGCATTTT | - | many | TRBJ1-5 | TRBV3-1
CAISGAGNEQFF | TGTGCCATCAGCGGAGCTGGGAATGAGCAGTTCTTC | - | few | TRBJ2-1 | TRBV10-3
CASSPPGGNQETQYF | TGTGCCAGCAGCCCCCCGGGGGGCAACCAAGAGACCCAGTACTTC | - | - | TRBJ2-5 | TRBV5-6
CASSLGAGSGNSPLHF | TGTGCCAGCAGCTTAGGGGCAGGATCAGGGAATTCACCCCTCCACTTT | - | - | TRBJ1-6 | TRBV7-9
CASSPPGREFYNEQFF | TGTGCCAGCAGTCCACCGGGGCGGGAGTTCTACAATGAGCAGTTCTTC | TRBD2 | few | TRBJ2-1 | TRBV12-3/TRBV12-4
CASVSEDNEQFF | TGTGCCAGCGTTTCGGAGGATAATGAGCAGTTCTTC | - | - | TRBJ2-1 | TRBV12-3/TRBV12-4
CASSSPRGFQLEGRSDEQFF | TGTGCCAGCAGTTCCCCACGGGGTTTTCAGCTGGAGGGCCGGAGCGATGAGCAGTTCTTC | - | - | TRBJ2-1 | TRBV6-8
CASSQTGGGSGELFF | TGTGCCAGCAGCCAAACAGGGGGCGGTTCCGGGGAGCTGTTTTTT | TRBD1 | - | TRBJ2-2 | TRBV9
CASSYLPGQRHTEAFF | TGTGCCAGCAGTTACCTACCGGGACAGAGGCACACTGAAGCTTTCTTT | TRBD1 | many | TRBJ1-1 | TRBV6-1
CASSLEGRGYYGYTF | TGTGCCAGCAGTTTAGAGGGGCGCGGATACTATGGCTACACCTTC | - | many | TRBJ1-2 | TRBV12-3/TRBV12-4
CASSLDGRDASTDTQYF | TGTGCCAGCAGCTTAGACGGGAGGGACGCCTCCACAGATACGCAGTATTTT | TRBD2 | many | TRBJ2-3 | TRBV7-9
CASSQGPASTGELFF | TGTGCCAGCAGCCAAGGGCCGGCTTCGACCGGGGAGCTGTTTTTT | - | - | TRBJ2-2 | TRBV3-1
CATRVGGGLVETQYF | TGTGCCACCAGGGTAGGGGGCGGATTAGTAGAGACCCAGTACTTC | TRBD1 | many | TRBJ2-5 | TRBV28
CASSPGRLATYNEQFF | TGTGCCAGCAGCCCAGGGCGGCTAGCGACCTACAATGAGCAGTTCTTC | - | - | TRBJ2-1 | TRBV28
CASSSGTSSTGELFF | TGTGCCAGCAGTTCCGGGACATCGAGCACCGGGGAGCTGTTTTTT | - | - | TRBJ2-2 | TRBV7-8
CSARDPVSPSDEQYF | TGCAGTGCTAGAGATCCGGTCTCCCCCTCGGATGAGCAGTACTTC | - | few | TRBJ2-7 | TRBV20-1
CSATDFTDTQYF | TGCAGTGCTACAGACTTCACAGATACGCAGTATTTT | - | many | TRBJ2-3 | TRBV20-1
CASTSGARLGRGEQYF | TGTGCCAGCACCAGCGGGGCCCGGTTAGGGCGGGGAGAGCAGTACTTC | TRBD2 | once | TRBJ2-7 | TRBV12-3/TRBV12-4
CASSSPRGSETQYF | TGTGCCAGCAGCTCCCCCCGGGGGTCAGAGACCCAGTACTTC | - | - | TRBJ2-5 | TRBV7-2
CSARAGTGAHEQYF | TGCAGTGCCCGCGCCGGGACAGGGGCCCACGAGCAGTACTTC | TRBD1 | many | TRBJ2-7 | TRBV20-1